This TCR beta chain was profiled in a study of Ad26.COV2.S vaccination and SARS-CoV-2 variants. Study summary: Ad26.COV2.S given intramuscularly, once or twice 56 days apart. Study-wide points: The analyses of TCR breadth and depth may have understated the size of total T cell responses.

The CDR3 loop spans 13 amino acids. CDR1 WSHSY and CDR2 SAAADI come from the germline V gene. V gave up 3 bases and J gave up 2 bases, with 7 bases separating them. As to this clone: Its specificity is not known.

The treatment here: about 20 received Ad26.COV2.S at low or high dose, single or two shots; 5 received placebo; per-sample allocation not given. Collection of the samples took place on day 63 after the first injection of vaccine or placebo. This Boston cohort included adults aged 18-55 years. Vaccination employed an Ad26 vector expressing the Wuhan-strain SARS-CoV-2 spike. Some clones are missing from TCRdb's copy, which holds only in-frame ones; the method was immunoSEQ multiplex PCR. There are 350,000 to 450,000 clones in the sample; roughly 80% occur only once, and around 7% lies in the top ten. This clonotype originated in a person between 18 and 59 years old who received the Ad26.COV2.S COVID-19 vaccine or a placebo. This chain uses TRBV10-2 with TRBJ1-1; no reliable D call. This material consisted of peripheral blood, taken in a trial of Ad26.COV2.S vaccine versus placebo. CDR3 DNA: TGCGCCAGCAGTGATACAGCAAACACTGAAGCTTTCTTT. Encoded protein: CASSDTANTEAFF.